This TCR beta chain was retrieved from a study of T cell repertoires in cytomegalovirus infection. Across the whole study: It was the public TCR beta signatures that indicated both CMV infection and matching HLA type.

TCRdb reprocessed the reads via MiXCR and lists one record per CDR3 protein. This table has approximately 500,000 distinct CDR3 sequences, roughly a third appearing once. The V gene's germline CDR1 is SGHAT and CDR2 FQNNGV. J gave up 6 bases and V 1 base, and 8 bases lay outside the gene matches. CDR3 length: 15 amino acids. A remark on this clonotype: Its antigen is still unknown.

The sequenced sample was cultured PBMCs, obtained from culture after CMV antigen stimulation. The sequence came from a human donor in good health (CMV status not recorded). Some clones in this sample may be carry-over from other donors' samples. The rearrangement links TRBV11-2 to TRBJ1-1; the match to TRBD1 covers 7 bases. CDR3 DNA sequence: TGTGCCAGCAGCTTAGGACCCACGGGACAGCCTGAAGCTTTCTTT. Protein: CASSLGPTGQPEAFF.